This TCR beta chain originates from a study of control samples from healthy donors and cancer patients. Germline V gives CDR1 KGHDR, CDR2 SFDVKD. V was shortened by 8 bases and J by 5 bases, with 12 bases between the two germline ends. This CDR3 comprises 13 residues. Only one count was recorded for this clone. The method was immunoSEQ multiplex PCR; TCRdb's version includes in-frame clones alone and lacks a portion of them. The sample lists 98,000 or so clones; more than 75% were seen once. This sequence originates from a man aged 60 to 69 in good health. The sample consisted of blood. The gene calls are TRBV24-1 and TRBJ2-1, with D possibly TRBD2 on 5 matching bases. The CDR3 DNA is TGTGCCACCAATTTCGGGGAAAACAATGAGCAGTTCTTC. Its protein is CATNFGENNEQFF.